What follows describes a single T cell receptor (beta chain). From germline, CDR1 is SGDLS and CDR2 YYNGEE. The CDR3 runs to 13 residues. V dropped 4 bases and J dropped 9; count of bases not matched to a gene: 9. The record originates from a study of blood T cell repertoires in COVID-19. Study summary: Acute-phase and convalescent COVID-19 samples originated in the United States, Italy and Spain.

The repertoire was sequenced with immunoSEQ multiplex PCR; TCRdb's copy has only in-frame clones and lacks some. The profile shows about 170,000 clones, just under 85% of them singletons. The sequenced sample consisted of peripheral blood. The TCR was taken from a woman of 80 years or more with COVID-19, enrolled during active disease. This chain connects TRBV9 to TRBJ2-7; 8 nucleotides align to TRBD2. CDR3 residues: CASSLGTSYRQYF. CDR3 bases: TGTGCCAGCAGCCTCGGGACTAGTTATAGGCAGTACTTC.